Listed below are T cell receptor beta chains from one sample, sequenced in a study of T cell repertoires in cytomegalovirus infection. A single record per CDR3 protein comes from TCRdb applying MiXCR to the reads. Of 290,000 or so distinct CDR3 sequences listed, roughly a tenth are singletons. The sample was PBMCs. Receptors originate from a human donor in good health (CMV status not recorded). Some clones in this sample may be carry-over from other donors' samples. Both conserved end residues are part of each CDR3. Fields, in order: V gene, D gene, clone size, J gene, CDR3 protein, CDR3 DNA. D genes are given only for firm matches. Size is stated for part of the rows, as once, few or many counts, or as a class when the clone is expanded.

TRBV20-1	NA	NA	TRBJ1-3	CSVRSGNTIYF	TGCAGTGTTCGCTCTGGAAACACCATATATTTT
TRBV28	TRBD1	many	TRBJ2-2	CASSTEWDRPNTGELFF	TGTGCCAGCAGCACAGAATGGGACAGACCGAACACCGGGGAGCTGTTTTTT
TRBV20-1	TRBD2	few	TRBJ2-5	CSAQAGGQETQYF	TGCAGCGCTCAGGCGGGGGGACAAGAGACCCAGTACTTC
TRBV9	NA	NA	TRBJ2-1	CASSIPGGGEQFF	TGTGCCAGCAGCATCCCGGGGGGCGGTGAGCAGTTCTTC
TRBV18	TRBD1	NA	TRBJ2-2	CASSPPTGYGGELFF	TGTGCCAGCTCACCACCGACAGGGTACGGCGGGGAGCTGTTTTTT
TRBV7-2	NA	many	TRBJ1-1	CASSLRSATMNTEAFF	TGTGCCAGCAGCTTAAGGTCCGCCACTATGAACACTGAAGCTTTCTTT
TRBV4-2	NA	many	TRBJ2-3	CASSQPSGTSTDTQYF	TGTGCCAGCAGCCAACCTTCCGGGACTAGCACAGATACGCAGTATTTT
TRBV12-3/TRBV12-4	TRBD2	NA	TRBJ2-2	CASSRLAAGELFF	TGTGCCAGCAGTAGACTAGCGGCCGGGGAGCTGTTTTTT
TRBV6-2/TRBV6-3	NA	many	TRBJ2-1	CASSSGEVWEQFF	TGTGCCAGCAGTTCAGGGGAAGTTTGGGAGCAGTTCTTC
TRBV7-6	NA	many	TRBJ2-7	CASSLASQPYEQYF	TGTGCCAGCAGCTTAGCGTCGCAGCCCTACGAGCAGTACTTC
TRBV10-3	TRBD1	many	TRBJ2-3	CAISRTGDPTDTQYF	TGTGCCATCAGTAGGACAGGGGACCCCACAGATACGCAGTATTTT
TRBV20-1	NA	many	TRBJ2-3	CSASQGSTDTQYF	TGCAGTGCTTCCCAGGGTAGCACAGATACGCAGTATTTT
TRBV29-1	NA	NA	TRBJ2-1	CSVASGGSRDEQFF	TGCAGCGTCGCCTCAGGGGGGTCTAGAGATGAGCAGTTCTTC
TRBV20-1	TRBD1	NA	TRBJ2-3	CSAYRDRAPDTQYF	TGCAGTGCTTACCGGGACAGGGCGCCAGATACGCAGTATTTT
TRBV7-2	NA	many	TRBJ2-3	CASSLDQATQYF	TGTGCCAGCAGCTTAGACCAGGCTACGCAGTATTTT
TRBV7-9	TRBD2	many	TRBJ2-5	CASSPLGGSGTQYF	TGTGCCAGCAGCCCCTTGGGGGGGTCGGGGACCCAGTACTTC